These T cell receptor beta chains were read from a single sample in a study of blood T cells in healthy people across ages. Each CDR3 protein is one row after TCRdb ran MiXCR on the 5' RACE reads. The data show 380,000 or so distinct CDR3 sequences, with approximately 51% seen just once and 51% held by the top ten. Specimen: blood. Receptors were obtained from a man aged 55 to 70 in good health. Each CDR3 is given with its conserved first and last residue. D genes are given only for firm matches. Only part of the rows carry a size: once, few, many, or a class if the clone is expanded.

len,abundance,d_gene,j_gene,v_gene,CDR3nt,CDR3aa
13,few,-,TRBJ2-7,TRBV19,TGTGCCAGCAGCACGGCCTCCTACAATGAGCAGTACTTC,CASSTASYNEQYF
14,-,-,TRBJ2-7,TRBV3-1,TGTGCCAGCAGCCAGGGCCTAGCGATGAACGAGCAGTACTTC,CASSQGLAMNEQYF
13,-,TRBD1,TRBJ2-7,TRBV6-5,TGTGCCAGCAGGAAGACAGGGATGTACGAGCAGTACTTC,CASRKTGMYEQYF
18,-,TRBD2,TRBJ2-5,TRBV4-2,TGTGCCAGCAGCACCACCGGGACTAGCGGGGTCCCTCAAGAGACCCAGTACTTC,CASSTTGTSGVPQETQYF
11,few,-,TRBJ1-2,TRBV12-3/TRBV12-4,TGTGCCATCTGGACGGTATATGGCTACACCTTC,CAIWTVYGYTF
15,-,-,TRBJ2-3,TRBV28,TGTGCCAGCAGTGCCCTCGGCCAGGGCGCAGATACGCAGTATTTT,CASSALGQGADTQYF
14,few,-,TRBJ2-7,TRBV12-3/TRBV12-4,TGTGCCAGCAGTCCAACCGGGACACTGAGCGAGCAGTACTTC,CASSPTGTLSEQYF
18,once,TRBD2,TRBJ2-5,TRBV10-3,TGTGCCATCAGTGAGCCCGACAAAGGACTAGCGGGCCAAGAGACCCAGTACTTC,CAISEPDKGLAGQETQYF
15,-,TRBD2,TRBJ2-1,TRBV6-2/TRBV6-3,TGTGCCAGCAGCCCCGCGGGAGCGGGGGGGTATGAGCAGTTCTTC,CASSPAGAGGYEQFF
15,-,-,TRBJ2-7,TRBV7-9,TGTGCCAGCAGCCAGGGACTGAGCTCCTACAATGAGCAGTACTTC,CASSQGLSSYNEQYF
13,few,-,TRBJ2-3,TRBV12-3/TRBV12-4,TGTGCCAGCAGTCACAGGGGAGGGGATACGCAGTATTTT,CASSHRGGDTQYF
13,-,-,TRBJ1-4,TRBV5-1,TGCGCCAGCAGCTCGCCTTCTACTGAAAAACTGTTTTTT,CASSSPSTEKLFF
16,-,TRBD1,TRBJ1-4,TRBV4-2,TGTGCCAGCAGCCCCAGGGAGGGGGCATTAGGTGAAAAACTGTTTTTT,CASSPREGALGEKLFF
15,-,TRBD2,TRBJ2-7,TRBV20-1,TGCAGTGCCAAACCCCTAGCGGGAGGGCCCCATGAGCAGTACTTC,CSAKPLAGGPHEQYF
13,-,-,TRBJ2-7,TRBV20-1,TGCAGTGCTAGGCCCAGGGGTTCCTACGAGCAGTACTTC,CSARPRGSYEQYF
15,-,TRBD2,TRBJ2-1,TRBV9,TGTGCCAGCAGCGAGGGCAGCGGGAGCTACAATGAGCAGTTCTTC,CASSEGSGSYNEQFF
13,few,-,TRBJ2-3,TRBV28,TGTGCCAGCAGTACCTATAGCACAGATACGCAGTATTTT,CASSTYSTDTQYF
17,few,TRBD2,TRBJ2-3,TRBV4-2,TGTGCCAGCAGCCAAGGGGCAACCGGGCTAGCGGGAGATACGCAGTATTTT,CASSQGATGLAGDTQYF
13,few,TRBD2,TRBJ2-3,TRBV7-2,TGTGCCAGCAGCTTAAATAGCGGGATAGAGCAGTATTTT,CASSLNSGIEQYF
14,few,TRBD1,TRBJ2-3,TRBV15,TGTGCCACCAGCCCCGGACAGGCTTGGAGTACGCAGTATTTT,CATSPGQAWSTQYF
16,-,-,TRBJ1-1,TRBV20-1,TGCAGTGCTAGGCCTGGGGGTAGGGCCATGAACACTGAAGCTTTCTTT,CSARPGGRAMNTEAFF
18,-,TRBD1,TRBJ2-7,TRBV19,TGTGCCAGTAGTATAGGTGGACAGGGGCGGTTTTCATACAATGAGCAGTACTTC,CASSIGGQGRFSYNEQYF
16,-,-,TRBJ2-3,TRBV5-1,TGCGCCAGCAGCTTGGGCGGACGTGCTAGCACAGATATGCAGTATTTT,CASSLGGRASTDMQYF
13,-,-,TRBJ2-7,TRBV6-1,TGTGCCAGAGCGCGGAGCCATGGCTACGAGCAGTACTTC,CARARSHGYEQYF
15,-,-,TRBJ2-7,TRBV4-2,TGTGCCAGCAGCCAAGGGGCAAAGGATCACTACGAGCAGTACTTC,CASSQGAKDHYEQYF
15,few,TRBD2,TRBJ2-7,TRBV10-3,TGTGCCATCAGTGGGGGGACTACCGTCCTTTACGAGCAGTACTTC,CAISGGTTVLYEQYF
12,-,-,TRBJ1-2,TRBV3-1,TGTGCCAGCAGCCAAGGAAGGGAGGGCTACACCTTC,CASSQGREGYTF